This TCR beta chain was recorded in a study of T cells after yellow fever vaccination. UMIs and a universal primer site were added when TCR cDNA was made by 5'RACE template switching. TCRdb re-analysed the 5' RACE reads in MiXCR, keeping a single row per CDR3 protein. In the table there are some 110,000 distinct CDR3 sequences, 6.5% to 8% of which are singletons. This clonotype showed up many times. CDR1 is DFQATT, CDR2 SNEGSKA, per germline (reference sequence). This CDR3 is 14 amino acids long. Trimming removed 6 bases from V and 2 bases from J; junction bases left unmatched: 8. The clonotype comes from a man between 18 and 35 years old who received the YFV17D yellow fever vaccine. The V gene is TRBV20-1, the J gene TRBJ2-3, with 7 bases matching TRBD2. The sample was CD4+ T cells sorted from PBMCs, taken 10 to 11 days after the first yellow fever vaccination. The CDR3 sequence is CSAAGTNPTDTQYF. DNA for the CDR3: TGCAGTGCGGCCGGGACTAACCCCACAGATACGCAGTATTTT.